This T cell receptor beta chain was captured by sequencing in a study of T cell repertoires in aging, cancer and after chemotherapy. Study as a whole: The full dataset contained some 8.7 million TCR reads. Study-level findings and limits: Compared with age-matched healthy donors, untreated hematological or solid cancer patients showed higher blood TCR clonality. Median generation probability rose over the chemotherapy interval in each cancer cohort, suggesting rebound thymic output.

Points on this clonotype: Its target is not known.

Amplification of TCR beta used genomic DNA extracted from peripheral blood. The trim removed 8 bases at V and 4 bases at J, leaving 13 bases unmatched. The CDR3 totals 14 residues. Germline V gene data show CDR1 as SQVTM and CDR2 as ANQGSEA. Multiplex touch-down PCR with TRB-A/B primers amplified rearranged V-D-J TRB sequences. From the multiplex PCR reads, TCRdb called clonotypes with MiXCR, one entry per CDR3 protein. The table has 12,000 or so distinct CDR3 sequences, 31% seen once. The receptor comes from a human donor in good health. The donor label of this sample is uncertain. The sample taken for sequencing was blood. The chain uses TRBV29-1 and TRBJ2-5, with 7 bases identical to TRBD1. CDR3 DNA: TGCAGCCCCCGGACAGGCGAACTGGGAGAGACCCAGTACTTC. Amino acids: CSPRTGELGETQYF.